These T cell receptor beta chains were read from a single sample in a study of T cell responses to AZD1222 COVID-19 vaccine. TCRdb keeps only in-frame clones here, not all; method: immunoSEQ multiplex PCR. The sample records over 140,000 clones, roughly 92% being singletons. Specimen: peripheral blood, collected 28 days after the second AZD1222 dose. The source is an adult who received the AZD1222 COVID-19 vaccine. The conserved cysteine and the conserved F or W are not part of the CDR3 here.

>14|TRBV4-3
ASSRRMAEGGETQY
>14|TRBV11-2
ASSLGLRGVGDTQY
>13|TRBV7-3
ASSQSGGKQETQY
>13|TRBV7-2
ASSLEGTVNTEAF
>11|TRBV27
ASSLSSSQPAY
>12|TRBV5-5
ASSWETGAGEQY
>13|TRBV5-1
ASSHTSGSYNEQF
>10|TRBV2
ASSGQGAGYT
>13|TRBV6-4
ASSPRGRATETQY
>13|TRBV5-5
ASSQGRGAGQPQH
>11|TRBV7-3
ASSTGQGLEQY
>14|TRBV18
ASSPNEGRLSYEQY
>13|TRBV19
ASSIGSSGRYEQY
>9|TRBV4-2
ASSHGTEAF
>14|TRBV7-2
ASSLVSRVNTGELF
>13|TRBV19
ASSIALAGVHEQF
>13|TRBV7-2
ASSSEQGWSYGYT
>9|TRBV6-5
ASGSGVGYT
>13|TRBV28
ASSFGGARNQPQH
>11|TRBV28
ASSLSGGETQY
>13|TRBV2
ASRALAGGPDTQY
>12|TRBV5-1
ASTLTGGGEKLF
>13|TRBV18
ASSQVAGGRDEQY
>10|TRBV2
ASRESGDGYT
>12|TRBV3-1/TRBV3-2
ASSQRRTIYEQY
>10|TRBV24-1
ATGGPANEAF
>14|TRBV5-5
ASSLERPSSGNTIY
>11|TRBV27
ASSLSKTNIQY
>14|TRBV5-1
ASSLDSGNGRNEQF
>13|TRBV24-1
ATSDGGQSNQPQH
>14|TRBV29-1
SVQGGREGPTTEAF
>14|TRBV3-1/TRBV3-2
ASSLGRSAPNYEQY
>13|TRBV30
ACQPGTGGWYGYT
>14|TRBV5-4
ASSLEVGSSYNEQF
>13|TRBV11-1
ASSFSGLAGSEQF
>10|TRBV29-1
SVGSGANVLT
>11|TRBV5-1
ASSLVGQETQY
>14|TRBV27
ASRATGAGGNQPQH
>12|TRBV6-2/TRBV6-3
ASSTGSSNQPQH
>13|TRBV10-2
ASSPDRGRNYGYT
>12|TRBV10-2
ASKPGTGNQPQH
>12|TRBV7-9
ASSLTGIYNEQF
>12|TRBV2
ASSLAAVSQPQH
>10|TRBV6-5
ASTKGPDTQY
>13|TRBV5-1
ASSLEGNGASPLH
>10|TRBV6-5
ASSYQGYEQY